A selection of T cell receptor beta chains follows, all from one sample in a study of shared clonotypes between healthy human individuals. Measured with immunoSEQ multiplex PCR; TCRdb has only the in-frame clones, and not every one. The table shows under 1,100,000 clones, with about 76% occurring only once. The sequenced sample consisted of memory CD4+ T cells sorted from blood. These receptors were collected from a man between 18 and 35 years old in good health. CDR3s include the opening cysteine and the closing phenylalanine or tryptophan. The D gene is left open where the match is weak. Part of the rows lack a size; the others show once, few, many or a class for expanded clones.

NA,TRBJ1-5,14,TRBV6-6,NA,TGTGCCAGCAGTTTGTCAGGGAGCCGGCAGCCCCAGCATTTT,CASSLSGSRQPQHF
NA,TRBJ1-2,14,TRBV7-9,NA,TGTGCCAGCAGCTTACTCCTAGATAGAGGAGGCTACACCTTC,CASSLLLDRGGYTF
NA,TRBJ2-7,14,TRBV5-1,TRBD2,TGCGCCAGCAGCCGAGCGGGGGATTCCTACGAGCAGTACTTC,CASSRAGDSYEQYF
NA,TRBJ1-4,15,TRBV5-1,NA,TGCGCCAGCAGCTTCGGGGGCACCACTAATGAAAAACTGTTTTTT,CASSFGGTTNEKLFF
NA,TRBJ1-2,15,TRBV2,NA,TGTGCCAGCAGTGTTGTGGGGGCGCCTCCCTATGGCTACACCTTC,CASSVVGAPPYGYTF
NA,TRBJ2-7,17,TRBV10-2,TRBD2,TGCGCCACCCAGCCGGGACTAGCGGGGGGGCGGAACTACGAGCAGTACTTC,CATQPGLAGGRNYEQYF
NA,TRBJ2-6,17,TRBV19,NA,TGTGCCAGTAGTATGAGGGCGGCTGTCTCTGGGGCCAACGTCCTGACTTTC,CASSMRAAVSGANVLTF
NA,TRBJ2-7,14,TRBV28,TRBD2,TGTGCCAGCAGATCACAGGGGCTAGCGGGGGAGCAGTACTTC,CASRSQGLAGEQYF
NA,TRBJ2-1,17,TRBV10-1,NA,TGCGCCAGCAGTGAGCGGGGACTACAGGGGATTTACAATGAGCAGTTCTTC,CASSERGLQGIYNEQFF
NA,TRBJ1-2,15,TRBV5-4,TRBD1,TGTGCCAGCAGCTCTACGGGACAGGGGGCAAATGGCTACACCTTC,CASSSTGQGANGYTF
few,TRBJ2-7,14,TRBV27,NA,TGTGCCAGCAGGAGGACAGGGCGGGGGGACGAGCAGTACTTC,CASRRTGRGDEQYF
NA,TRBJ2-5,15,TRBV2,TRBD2,TGTGCCAGCAGCGTCCACGGGGGGGGCCGGGAGACCCAGTACTTC,CASSVHGGGRETQYF
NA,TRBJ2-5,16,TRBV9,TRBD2,TGTGCCAGCAGCGTAGCTACCAGGGCTAGCGGAGAGACCCAGTACTTC,CASSVATRASGETQYF